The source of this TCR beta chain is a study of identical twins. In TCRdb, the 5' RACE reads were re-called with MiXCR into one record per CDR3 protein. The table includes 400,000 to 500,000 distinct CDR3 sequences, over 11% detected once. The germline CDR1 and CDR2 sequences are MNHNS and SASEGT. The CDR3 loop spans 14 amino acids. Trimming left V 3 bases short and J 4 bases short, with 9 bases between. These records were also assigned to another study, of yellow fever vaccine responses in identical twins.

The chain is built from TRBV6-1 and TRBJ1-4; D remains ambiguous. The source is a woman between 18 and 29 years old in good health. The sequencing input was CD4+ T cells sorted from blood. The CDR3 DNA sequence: TGTGCCAGCAGTGATTTTGCCTATAATGAAAAACTGTTTTTT. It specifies CASSDFAYNEKLFF.